This TCR beta chain was identified in a study of blood T cell repertoires in COVID-19. Study-wide context: The study drew acute and convalescent COVID-19 samples from the United States, Italy and Spain. In each case, the material was cDNA or gDNA derived from T cells, B-cell-depleted T cells, or PBMCs.

This clone was detected only once. Per the study methods: Amplifying reference gene primers gave estimates of nucleated cell counts. Measured with immunoSEQ multiplex PCR; TCRdb has only the in-frame clones, and not every one. V, J and clone size were drawn from that table, and D and trimming were deduced from the DNA. The sample records over 300,000 clones, more than 70% being singletons. Germline loops: CDR1 MNHEY, CDR2 SMNVEV (reference sequence). The CDR3 totals 16 residues. V lost 7 bases and J lost 10; bases outside the gene matches: 14. The origin of this receptor is a woman between 50 and 59 years old with acute or convalescent COVID-19. The V gene is TRBV27, the J gene TRBJ1-6; 9 bases map to TRBD1. The sequenced sample consisted of peripheral blood. The CDR3 bases are TGTGCCAGCATCAAATCCGGGACAGGGATTCGATCACCCCTCCACTTT. It yields the protein CASIKSGTGIRSPLHF.